One and the same sample provided the 20 T cell receptor beta chains below, sequenced in a study of T cells after yellow fever vaccination. TCRdb ran MiXCR on the 5' RACE reads and lists one entry per CDR3 protein. The sample lists some 350,000 distinct CDR3 sequences, around 3.9% occurring once. The sample here was PBMCs, taken 5 days after the yellow fever booster vaccination. These receptors were collected from a man aged 18 to 29 who received the YFV17D yellow fever vaccine.

This clonotype appeared many times. The V and J genes are TRBV2 and TRBJ2-4; a weak D match, TRBD2 (6 bases). Germline CDR1 is SNHLY and CDR2 is FYNNEI. The CDR3 consists of 12 residues. Between the trimmed V and J ends, which lost 3 bases and 8 bases, there was a span of 8 bases. The CDR3 loop reads CASSEGGYIQYF. The CDR3 DNA reads as TGTGCCAGCAGTGAGGGAGGCTACATTCAGTACTTC.

This clonotype was found many times. The rearrangement joins TRBV7-2 to TRBJ1-2; 7 positions agree with TRBD1. CDR3 length: 13 residues. V trimming: 5 bases; J trimming: 7 bases; junction bases outside the gene matches: 7. Germline CDR1 and CDR2: SGHTA and FQGNSA. The CDR3 here is CASSAVRGGGYTF. The DNA of the CDR3 is TGTGCCAGCAGCGCCGTCAGGGGGGGTGGCTACACCTTC.

This clonotype was seen more than once but under ten times. V and J are TRBV5-1 and TRBJ2-7; D possibly corresponds to TRBD2 (7 bases). Trimming removed 1 base from V and 2 bases from J, with 16 bases in between. This CDR3 is built from 16 residues. CDR1 is SGHRS and CDR2 is YFSETQ in the germline V gene. The CDR3 sequence: CASSLTPGGQPYEQYF. The DNA of the CDR3 is TGCGCCAGCAGCTTGACGCCGGGGGGCCAACCCTACGAGCAGTACTTC.

There are many counts of this clonotype. This chain joins TRBV18 and TRBJ2-1; possible D gene TRBD2, 5 bases. The CDR3 runs to 14 residues. Germline values: CDR1 KGHSH, CDR2 LQKENI. The ends were cut back, 3 bases at V and 0 bases at J, with 6 bases in the middle. DNA for the CDR3: TGTGCCAGCTCACCGGCGGGCTCCTACAATGAGCAGTTCTTC. Its translation is CASSPAGSYNEQFF.

Many counts were recorded for this clonotype. The rearrangement links TRBV10-3 to TRBJ2-1; 9 nucleotides line up with TRBD2. Germline CDR1 ENHRY, CDR2 SYGVKD. The CDR3 is made up of 13 amino acids. Unmatched junction bases numbered 7, after V lost 8 bases and J lost 8 bases. This CDR3 reads CAIGTSTNDEQFF. Here the CDR3 DNA reads TGTGCCATCGGGACTAGCACTAATGATGAGCAGTTCTTC.

This clonotype was recorded many times. The chain has TRBV18 and TRBJ1-1; possibly TRBD1 for D (6 bases). Trimming took 2 bases from V and 7 from J, leaving 20 bases between them. Germline lookup yields CDR1 KGHSH and CDR2 LQKENI. The CDR3 loop spans 16 amino acids. This CDR3 is CASSPWDPGARVEAFF. CDR3 nucleotides: TGTGCCAGCTCACCATGGGATCCGGGGGCGCGGGTTGAAGCTTTCTTT.

This clonotype has a handful of counts. V gene TRBV6-5 combines with J gene TRBJ1-6; 9 positions match TRBD1. Unmatched junction bases numbered 6, after V lost 6 bases and J lost 9 bases. This CDR3 is 14 amino acids long. In germline, CDR1 is MNHEY, CDR2 SVGAGI. CDR3 DNA sequence: TGTGCCAGCAGACCCACAGGGGGCATTTCACCCCTCCACTTT. Translation gives CASRPTGGISPLHF.

DNA of the CDR3: TGTGCCAGCAGCGCGACAGGAAGCTCCTACAATGAGCAGTTCTTC. This sequence encodes CASSATGSSYNEQFF. The chain carries TRBV9 and TRBJ2-1; a possible D gene is TRBD1 (6 bases). This CDR3 comprises 15 residues. Trimming took off 3 bases at V and 0 bases at J, with 10 bases between the two ends. Germline V CDR1 and CDR2: SGDLS, YYNGEE.

The J gene is TRBJ1-5, the V gene TRBV6-2 or TRBV6-3; D is ambiguous. Germline V gene data show CDR1 as MNHEY and CDR2 as SVGEGT. Between the trimmed V and J ends, which lost 9 bases and 4 bases, there was a span of 13 bases. The CDR3 runs 13 residues. CDR3 DNA sequence: TGTGCCAGTGCTCCGGACGGGAATCAGCCCCAGCATTTT. Its protein product is CASAPDGNQPQHF.

V usage is TRBV7-9 and J usage is TRBJ1-5, with TRBD1 as a possible D gene (5 bases). CDR1 is SEHNR, CDR2 FQNEAQ, per germline (reference sequence). The CDR3 runs 15 residues. The V end was cut by 1 base, the J end by 6 bases, with 13 bases between. The CDR3 spells CASSLDGAGGQPQHF. The CDR3 bases are TGTGCCAGCAGCTTAGACGGGGCAGGAGGTCAGCCCCAGCATTTT.

Ten or more counts support this clonotype. The chain combines TRBV9 with TRBJ2-5; 11 nucleotides match TRBD2. The germline V gene encodes CDR1 SGDLS and CDR2 YYNGEE. The V gene end was trimmed by 4 bases and the J gene end by 1 base; junction bases not matched to a gene: 12. The CDR3 runs 18 residues. CDR3 bases: TGTGCCAGCAGCCTCAAACACGCTAGCGGGGGGTTCCAAGAGACCCAGTACTTC. Translation gives CASSLKHASGGFQETQYF.

This clonotype has ten or more counts. The genes are TRBV29-1 and TRBJ1-4; D ambiguous. The V gene's germline CDR1 is SQVTM and CDR2 ANQGSEA. Between the trimmed V and J ends, which lost 7 bases and 7 bases, there was a span of 16 bases. The CDR3 has 13 amino acids. The CDR3 coding sequence is TGCAGCGCCTGCGAACCTTTGGGTGAAAAACTGTTTTTT. Protein: CSACEPLGEKLFF.

Ten or more counts support this clonotype. The J gene is TRBJ1-1, the V gene TRBV7-2; tentative D call: TRBD1 (5 bases). V was pared by 3 bases and J by 1 base, with 12 bases between. CDR3 length: 15 residues. From germline, CDR1 is SGHTA and CDR2 FQGNSA. Written as DNA, the CDR3 is TGTGCCAGCAGCTTTACCGGGACTGAGAACACTGAAGCTTTCTTT. It codes for CASSFTGTENTEAFF.

This clonotype was detected a few times. The chain has TRBV6-5 and TRBJ1-5; unclear D gene. This CDR3 region has 16 residues. Per the germline V gene, CDR1 is MNHEY and CDR2 is SVGAGI. Deletions cut 5 bases from V and 5 bases from J, with 19 bases between. In DNA form, the CDR3 reads TGTGCCAGCAGTCAGTCGGTTCTGTATCTAGATCAGCCCCAGCATTTT. Amino acids: CASSQSVLYLDQPQHF.

The chain joins TRBV20-1 to TRBJ2-5; no clear D gene. The germline gives CDR1 DFQATT, CDR2 SNEGSKA (reference sequence). V lost 3 bases to trimming and J lost 0 bases, with 14 bases between them. The CDR3 loop spans 15 amino acids. The CDR3: CSASPGVGHQETQYF. The CDR3 region has the DNA TGCAGTGCTAGCCCTGGGGTCGGACACCAAGAGACCCAGTACTTC.

This clonotype was detected ten times or more. The CDR3 DNA sequence: TGCAGTGCCCACGCATCGACAGGGAGGAGCTACGAGCAGTACTTC. Residues: CSAHASTGRSYEQYF. The rearrangement uses TRBV20-1 and TRBJ2-7; tentatively, D is TRBD1 (7 bases). This CDR3 comprises 15 residues. Looked up from germline, CDR1 is DFQATT and CDR2 is SNEGSKA (reference sequence). The V end was cut by 6 bases, the J end by 3 bases, with 21 bases between.

Concerning this clonotype: A much larger clone differs from this one at a single base, so this may be a read error. This is likely a read error, given that the CDR3 carries no conserved phenylalanine or tryptophan at its end. The V call is TRBV20-1, the J call TRBJ1-2; 9 positions agree with TRBD1. The V segment lost 6 bases and the J segment 3 bases; nucleotides outside the gene matches: 5. The germline V gene has CDR1 DFQATT and CDR2 SNEGSKA (reference sequence). This CDR3 spans 13 amino acids. For the CDR3, the DNA is TGCAGTGCCCACAGGGGGCCGGACTATGGCTACACCTTA. It is translated as CSAHRGPDYGYTL.

This clonotype occurred many times. The chain carries TRBV28 and TRBJ1-5; D is undetermined. The CDR3 has 12 residues. V dropped 3 bases and J dropped 5 bases, with 5 bases sitting between them. In germline, CDR1 is MDHEN, CDR2 SYDVKM. The CDR3 here is CASSFPYQPQHF. The CDR3 DNA sequence: TGTGCCAGCAGTTTCCCCTATCAGCCCCAGCATTTT.

This clonotype was recorded at least ten times. This sequence joins TRBV4-1 and TRBJ2-7; TRBD1 might be the D (6 bases). Per the germline V gene, CDR1 is MGHRA and CDR2 is YSYEKL. V lost 0 bases and J lost 5, with 17 bases in between. There are 16 residues in the CDR3. The CDR3 bases are TGCGCCAGCAGCCAAGATGGCCAGCAGGGGTCTCACGAGCAGTACTTC. It codes for CASSQDGQQGSHEQYF.

This clonotype has at least ten counts. V gene TRBV4-1 combines with J gene TRBJ1-6, with unresolved D. The CDR3 consists of 17 residues. Germline V gives CDR1 MGHRA, CDR2 YSYEKL. The V gene lost 1 base and the J gene lost 0 bases, with 10 bases spanning the gap. This chain's CDR3 is CASSQAGSLSYNSPLHF. The CDR3 region has the DNA TGCGCCAGCAGCCAAGCCGGCAGCCTCTCCTATAATTCACCCCTCCACTTT.